This TCR beta chain was identified in a study of control samples from healthy donors and cancer patients. CDR1 is MNHEY and CDR2 is SVGAGI in the germline V gene. Trimming removed 2 bases from V and 6 bases from J, with 15 bases in between. This CDR3 contains 15 residues. The method was immunoSEQ multiplex PCR; TCRdb's version includes in-frame clones alone and lacks a portion of them. The sample carries roughly 130,000 clones, about 94% recorded once. This clonotype was sampled from a man younger than 40 in good health. The J gene is TRBJ2-3, the V gene TRBV6-5; D is perhaps TRBD2 (5 bases). Sequencing input: blood. CDR3 sequence (DNA): TGTGCCAGCAGTTACCTTGGGCCCGGCGGGGATACGCAGTATTTT. Translating it yields CASSYLGPGGDTQYF.